The 5 T cell receptor beta chains reported below all come from one sample, sequenced in a study of blood T cell repertoires in COVID-19. Here immunoSEQ multiplex PCR was the method, and the copy in TCRdb shows in-frame clones only, minus some. Counted here are approximately 270,000 clones, roughly 90% occurring once; the ten biggest clones make up 2.8%. The sample comprised PBMCs or T cells enriched from blood (not recorded which). These receptor sequences come from a man in his forties or fifties who had been exposed to COVID-19.

The chain is built from TRBV27 and TRBJ2-7; no clear D gene. Germline V gives CDR1 MNHEY, CDR2 SMNVEV (reference sequence). CDR3 length: 14 amino acids. V lost 5 bases, J lost 0 bases, and 11 bases lay in between. This CDR3 is CASSPIPRSYEQYF. CDR3 coding DNA: TGTGCCAGCAGTCCTATACCCCGCTCCTACGAGCAGTACTTC.

V and J are TRBV5-1 and TRBJ2-5, with D perhaps TRBD1 (8 bases). The V gene's germline CDR1 is SGHRS and CDR2 YFSETQ. There are 15 residues in the CDR3. Trimming pared 4 bases from V and 5 bases from J, leaving 18 bases between. Written as DNA, the CDR3 is TGCGCCAGCAGCCCGCTACAGGGGGGGCGGGAGACCCAGTACTTC. Translating it yields CASSPLQGGRETQYF.

This clone was counted a few times. The J gene is TRBJ2-3, the V gene TRBV7-9; TRBD1 aligns across 7 bases. The CDR3 extends over 16 amino acids. V lost 4 bases to trimming and J lost 2 bases; unmatched junction nucleotides: 9. The V gene's germline CDR1 is SEHNR and CDR2 FQNEAQ (reference sequence). This CDR3 reads CASSSGQFENTDTQYF. DNA for the CDR3: TGTGCCAGCAGCTCGGGACAGTTCGAGAACACAGATACGCAGTATTTT.

A word on this clone: The sample carries other DNA sequences with the same CDR3. This chain's CDR3 is CASSLGTGGYGYTF. CDR3 in DNA: TGTGCCAGCAGTTTGGGGACAGGGGGGTATGGCTACACCTTC. The J gene is TRBJ1-2, the V gene TRBV28; 11 positions agree with TRBD1. Germline assignment: CDR1 MDHEN and CDR2 SYDVKM. The J segment lost 5 bases and the V segment lost 3 bases, leaving 2 bases of the junction unmatched. The CDR3 totals 14 residues.

The V and J genes are TRBV18 and TRBJ1-1; 9 bases match TRBD1. CDR3 size: 14 residues. Germline loops: CDR1 KGHSH, CDR2 LQKENI. V shed 0 bases and J 4 bases; nucleotides not matched to a gene: 0. The CDR3 region is CASSPPTGGTEAFF. The CDR3 DNA follows: TGTGCCAGCTCACCACCGACAGGGGGCACTGAAGCTTTCTTT. The full variable domain, in which reference TRBV18 and TRBJ1-1 provide the parts outside the CDR3, is NAGVMQNPRHLVRRRGQEARLRCSPMKGHSHVYWYRQLPEEGLKFMVYLQKENIIDESGMPKERFSAEFPKEGPSILRIQQVVRGDSAAYFCASSPPTGGTEAFFGQGTRLTVV.